These 27 T cell receptor beta chains came from one sample sequenced in a study of cytomegalovirus exposure and HLA in healthy donors (dated by TCRdb to the late 2010s). Library preparation was by the immunoSEQ multiplex PCR assay. For the multiplex PCR, a mixture combining 60 forward primers for TCR Vbeta segments and 13 reverse primers for TCR Jbeta segments was used. The table was pulled from immuneACCESS by TCRdb, which kept in-frame rearrangements only. Such tables lose some clones; where checked, under half of the loss comes from unresolved V genes, and the rest has no known cause. The sample table shows more than 65,000 clones, and 79% are seen once. Jointly, the top ten make up roughly 22% of the sample. Sequencing was done on a sample of PBMCs. The receptor source for this set is a woman in her thirties or forties in good health and CMV-seropositive.

The chain is built from TRBV30 and TRBJ1-2; TRBD1 might be the D (5 bases). The CDR3 is made up of 13 amino acids. V was shortened by 1 base and J by 7 bases, with 13 bases between the two germline ends. Germline CDR1 and CDR2: GTSNPN and SVGIG (reference sequence). In DNA, the CDR3 is TGTGCCTGGAGTGCTGGGGCAGCCGCTGGCTACACCTTC. Its protein product is CAWSAGAAAGYTF.

This chain joins TRBV2 and TRBJ2-5; 15 bases are shared with TRBD2. Trimming at V came to 6 bases and at J to 3 bases, leaving 2 bases not matched to a gene. Germline lookup yields CDR1 SNHLY and CDR2 FYNNEI. CDR3 length: 15 amino acids. CDR3 region: CASRGTSGGKETQYF. In DNA form, the CDR3 reads TGTGCCAGCAGGGGGACTAGCGGGGGGAAAGAGACCCAGTACTTC.

This clone was counted a few times. V and J are TRBV6-1 and TRBJ1-5; 7 nucleotides agree with TRBD1. CDR1 MNHNS and CDR2 SASEGT come from the germline V gene. V lost 4 bases to trimming and J lost 6 bases; unmatched junction nucleotides: 3. The CDR3 runs 13 residues. This chain's CDR3 is CASSGDRAQPQHF. CDR3 nucleotides: TGTGCCAGCAGTGGAGACAGGGCTCAGCCCCAGCATTTT.

The CDR3 spells CASSPDSGFF. CDR3 nucleotide sequence: TGTGCCAGCAGCCCAGATAGCGGGTTCTTC. V is TRBV7-9 and J is TRBJ2-1; maybe TRBD2 (6 bases). Germline V gene sequence: CDR1 SEHNR, CDR2 FQNEAQ (reference sequence). V was shortened by 5 bases and J by 15 bases, with 11 bases between the two germline ends. The CDR3 spans 10 residues. The full variable domain, rest sourced from reference TRBV7-9 and TRBJ2-1, is DTGVSQNPRHKITKRGQNVTFRCDPISEHNRLYWYRQTLGQGPEFLTYFQNEAQLEKSRLLSDRFSAERPKGSFSTLEIQRTEQGDSAMYLCASSPDSGFFGPGTRLTVL.

The V gene is TRBV5-1, the J gene TRBJ2-1, with TRBD2 as a possible D gene (5 bases). This CDR3 has 13 amino acids. Trimming removed 6 bases from V and 7 bases from J, with 14 bases in between. In germline, CDR1 is SGHRS, CDR2 YFSETQ. DNA of the CDR3: TGCGCCAGCACGAAGGGCGGAGGTAATGAGCAGTTCTTC. The encoded protein is CASTKGGGNEQFF.

This chain connects TRBV25-1 to TRBJ1-1, with 7 positions matching TRBD1. Germline V gene sequence: CDR1 MGHDK, CDR2 SYGVNS. The CDR3 runs to 14 residues. Trimming cost V 7 bases and J 0 bases; bases outside gene matches: 5. The chain's CDR3 is CASTEQGMNTEAFF. In nucleotides, the CDR3 is TGTGCCAGCACCGAACAGGGGATGAACACTGAAGCTTTCTTT.

The chain uses TRBV9 and TRBJ1-1; 7 bases agree with TRBD1. The CDR3 is 17 amino acids. The junction had 10 bases not matched to a gene; V was cut back by 2 bases and J by 0 bases. Germline V CDR1 and CDR2: SGDLS, YYNGEE. This CDR3 is CASSVPGQDSLNTEAFF. CDR3 DNA: TGTGCCAGCAGCGTTCCCGGACAGGACAGTTTGAACACTGAAGCTTTCTTT.

V is TRBV30 and J is TRBJ1-1; a possible D gene is TRBD1 (5 bases). Germline V gene data show CDR1 as GTSNPN and CDR2 as SVGIG (reference sequence). This CDR3 has 13 amino acids. V lost 4 bases, J lost 0 bases, and 9 bases lay in between. The CDR3 bases are TGTGCCTGGAATGGGGCCATGAACACTGAAGCTTTCTTT. Translated: CAWNGAMNTEAFF.

The V call is TRBV6-1, the J call TRBJ1-4; tentative D call: TRBD1 (6 bases). There are 15 residues in the CDR3. Germline V gives CDR1 MNHNS, CDR2 SASEGT. V dropped 6 bases and J dropped 0 bases, with 11 bases sitting between them. The CDR3 spells CASRMGQATNEKLFF. The CDR3 DNA reads as TGTGCCAGCAGGATGGGACAAGCAACTAATGAAAAACTGTTTTTT.

This clone was found once. The chain links TRBV29-1 to TRBJ1-1, with D possibly TRBD1 on 6 matching bases. Deletions cut 6 bases from V and 1 base from J, with 18 bases between. The V gene's germline CDR1 is SQVTM and CDR2 ANQGSEA. CDR3 length: 15 amino acids. For the CDR3, the DNA is TGCAGCGTCGGAGCATCGGGACAACAGAACACTGAAGCTTTCTTT. Protein: CSVGASGQQNTEAFF.

This clone was seen a few times. The chain recombines TRBV25-1 with TRBJ1-6, with TRBD1 matching 8 bases. J was trimmed by 6 bases and V by 5 bases; bases with no gene match: 3. The CDR3 has 14 residues. Germline CDR1 is MGHDK and CDR2 is SYGVNS. CDR3 nucleotides: TGTGCCAGCAGTCTGACAGGGGTTAATTCACCCCTCCACTTT. It codes for CASSLTGVNSPLHF.

Only one count was recorded for this clone. This chain joins TRBV5-1 and TRBJ2-5, with 8 positions matching TRBD1. There are 14 residues in the CDR3. Germline assignment: CDR1 SGHRS and CDR2 YFSETQ. With 3 bases clipped from V and 5 bases from J, the junction kept 6 bases outside the gene matches. The CDR3 bases are TGCGCCAGCAGCTCAGGGGGCGGGCGGGAGACCCAGTACTTC. Its protein is CASSSGGGRETQYF.

The chain couples TRBV13 to TRBJ1-3, with TRBD1 identical over 8 bases. The CDR3 contains 15 residues. Germline V lookup: CDR1 PRHDT, CDR2 FYEKMQ (reference sequence). V lost 5 bases to trimming and J lost 4 bases; unmatched junction nucleotides: 7. The CDR3 spells CASSPQGAGGNTIYF. The DNA of the CDR3 is TGTGCCAGCAGCCCCCAGGGGGCAGGGGGAAACACCATATATTTT.

The V and J genes are TRBV2 and TRBJ2-7, with TRBD2 identical over 7 bases. Germline values: CDR1 SNHLY, CDR2 FYNNEI. V shed 7 bases, J shed 4 bases, and the junction held 13 bases outside the gene matches. The CDR3 is 15 amino acids. CDR3 nucleotide sequence: TGTGCCAGCAAGGTTGCGGGGGACCCGGGGTACGAGCAGTACTTC. Translated, it gives CASKVAGDPGYEQYF.

The V and J genes are TRBV4-2 and TRBJ2-5; TRBD2 matches 7 bases. CDR3 size: 15 residues. The V and J ends lost 1 base and 2 bases, in that order; junction bases with no gene match: 4. In germline, CDR1 is LGHNA, CDR2 YNFKEQ. The CDR3 bases are TGTGCCAGCAGCCAAGGAGCGGGACTACAAGAGACCCAGTACTTC. It codes for CASSQGAGLQETQYF.

V gene TRBV7-6 combines with J gene TRBJ1-3, with D perhaps matching TRBD1 (5 bases). Trimming stripped 5 bases from V and 4 bases from J, with 15 bases between. Germline V gives CDR1 SGHVS, CDR2 FNYEAQ. The CDR3 totals 15 residues. The chain's CDR3 is CASSLRQTGGNTIYF. CDR3 DNA sequence: TGTGCCAGCAGCCTCCGACAGACTGGAGGAAACACCATATATTTT.

The chain joins TRBV2 to TRBJ2-1; tentatively, D is TRBD1 (6 bases). Germline V gene data show CDR1 as SNHLY and CDR2 as FYNNEI. V gave up 7 bases and J gave up 0 bases, with 10 bases separating them. The CDR3 has 14 residues. CDR3 DNA sequence: TGTGCCAGCACAGGGGACCTCTCCTACAATGAGCAGTTCTTC. This encodes CASTGDLSYNEQFF.

This CDR3 is CASSSPVGLDNSPLHF. The CDR3 nucleotides are TGTGCCAGCAGCTCCCCGGTGGGGCTTGATAATTCACCCCTCCACTTT. J is TRBJ1-6 and V is TRBV7-9, with D possibly matching TRBD1 (5 bases). This CDR3 is built from 16 residues. Trimming shortened V by 4 bases and J by 5 bases, and 15 bases separated the two germline ends. Germline assignment: CDR1 SEHNR and CDR2 FQNEAQ (reference sequence). Full variable domain (outside the CDR3, taken from reference TRBV7-9 and TRBJ1-6): DTGVSQNPRHKITKRGQNVTFRCDPISEHNRLYWYRQTLGQGPEFLTYFQNEAQLEKSRLLSDRFSAERPKGSFSTLEIQRTEQGDSAMYLCASSSPVGLDNSPLHFGNGTRLTVT.

This clone was detected once. V and J are TRBV6-5 and TRBJ2-5; D may be TRBD1 (5 bases). This CDR3 is built from 15 residues. CDR1 and CDR2 (germline): MNHEY, SVGAGI. V gave up 2 bases and J gave up 6 bases, with 16 bases separating them. CDR3 DNA sequence: TGTGCCAGCAGTTACGGGGCGGCCCGAAAAAAGACCCAGTACTTC. Encoded protein: CASSYGAARKKTQYF.

J is TRBJ2-5 and V is TRBV30, with a weak D call TRBD2 (6 bases). This CDR3 has 12 residues. The germline CDR1 and CDR2 sequences are GTSNPN and SVGIG (reference sequence). Trimming removed 5 bases from V and 9 bases from J, with 16 bases in between. The CDR3 DNA reads as TGTGCCTGGGCGGGCGGGGAGTTGGCCCAGTACTTC. Amino acid sequence: CAWAGGELAQYF.

J is TRBJ1-1 and V is TRBV7-6, with 10 bases that match TRBD1. With 2 bases clipped from V and 5 bases from J, the junction kept 11 bases outside the gene matches. The CDR3 is 17 amino acids. CDR1 is SGHVS and CDR2 is FNYEAQ in the germline V gene. The CDR3 DNA reads as TGTGCCAGCAGCTTATGGGCAGGACAGGGGGTTGGTACTGAAGCTTTCTTT. It translates to CASSLWAGQGVGTEAFF. The variable domain in full, with the rest retrieved from reference TRBV7-6 and TRBJ1-1, is GAGVSQSPRYKVTKRGQDVALRCDPISGHVSLYWYRQALGQGPEFLTYFNYEAQQDKSGLPNDRFSAERPEGSISTLTIQRTEQRDSAMYRCASSLWAGQGVGTEAFFGQGTRLTVV.

The CDR3 sequence is CASSSHGGNSNEQFF. As DNA, the CDR3 is TGTGCCAGCAGTTCTCACGGCGGGAACTCCAATGAGCAGTTCTTC. The chain recombines TRBV27 with TRBJ2-1; D perhaps matches TRBD2 (6 bases). V lost 4 bases and J lost 6, with 16 bases in between. The CDR3 is made up of 15 amino acids. Germline values: CDR1 MNHEY, CDR2 SMNVEV (reference sequence).

The genes are TRBV28 and TRBJ2-1; D is possibly TRBD2 (6 bases). CDR1 is MDHEN and CDR2 is SYDVKM in the germline V gene. V was trimmed by 2 bases and J by 0 bases, leaving 11 bases between them. The CDR3 contains 16 residues. The CDR3 spells CASSLVRESSYNEQFF. DNA for the CDR3: TGTGCCAGCAGTTTAGTCCGGGAGTCCTCCTACAATGAGCAGTTCTTC.

A single count supports this clone. The rearrangement joins TRBV6-5 to TRBJ1-2; 7 bases are shared with TRBD1. The CDR3 is 16 amino acids. Germline CDR1 and CDR2: MNHEY and SVGAGI. V shed 0 bases, J shed 1 base, and the junction held 5 bases outside the gene matches. This CDR3 reads CASSYSSRGNNYGYTF. As DNA, the CDR3 is TGTGCCAGCAGTTACTCGAGCAGGGGGAATAACTATGGCTACACCTTC.

This chain uses TRBV28 with TRBJ1-2, with no clear D. Germline CDR1 MDHEN, CDR2 SYDVKM. This CDR3 contains 13 residues. Between the trimmed V and J ends, which lost 3 bases and 2 bases, there was a span of 7 bases. CDR3 in amino acids: CASSLEKNYGYTF. In DNA form, the CDR3 reads TGTGCCAGCAGTTTGGAGAAAAACTATGGCTACACCTTC.

This chain joins TRBV5-1 and TRBJ2-5; tentatively, D is TRBD2 (6 bases). Germline values: CDR1 SGHRS, CDR2 YFSETQ. There are 15 residues in the CDR3. V shed 0 bases and J shed 2 bases, with 11 bases lying between them. The CDR3: CASSLGLGGQETQYF. CDR3 bases: TGCGCCAGCAGCTTGGGACTAGGAGGGCAAGAGACCCAGTACTTC. The whole variable domain, remainder taken from reference TRBV5-1 and TRBJ2-5, is KAGVTQTPRYLIKTRGQQVTLSCSPISGHRSVSWYQQTPGQGLQFLFEYFSETQRNKGNFPGRFSGRQFSNSRSEMNVSTLELGDSALYLCASSLGLGGQETQYFGPGTRLLVL.

The V gene is TRBV5-4, the J gene TRBJ2-7, with D hard to call. CDR1 and CDR2 from the germline V gene are SGHNT and YYREEE (reference sequence). CDR3 length: 14 amino acids. V lost 3 bases, J lost 2 bases, and 12 bases lay in between. The CDR3 region is CASSSQEVPYEQYF. The CDR3 DNA sequence: TGTGCCAGCAGCTCTCAGGAAGTACCCTACGAGCAGTACTTC.